Listed below are T cell receptor beta chains from one sample, sequenced in a study of blood T cell repertoires in COVID-19. The repertoire was sequenced with immunoSEQ multiplex PCR; TCRdb's copy has only in-frame clones and lacks some. Counted here are some 120,000 clones, around 82% occurring once; the ten biggest clones make up approximately 12%. Sequencing was carried out using peripheral blood. The receptors come from a young woman who had recovered from COVID-19. The CDR3 runs from the conserved cysteine through the conserved F or W. Fields, in order: clone size, J gene, D gene, V gene, CDR3 DNA, CDR3 protein. D genes are given only for firm matches. The size of a clone is reported for some rows only, either as once, few or many, or as a class for expanded clones.

abundance: NA
j_gene: TRBJ2-1
d_gene: TRBD1
v_gene: TRBV7-8
CDR3nt: TGTGCCAGCAGCCCCGACAGGGATGAGCAGTTCTTC
CDR3aa: CASSPDRDEQFF

abundance: NA
j_gene: TRBJ1-1
d_gene: NA
v_gene: TRBV5-4
CDR3nt: TGTGCCAGCAGCCCCGGCGGGGGACTGGTGAACACTGAAGCTTTCTTT
CDR3aa: CASSPGGGLVNTEAFF

abundance: NA
j_gene: TRBJ2-1
d_gene: TRBD2
v_gene: TRBV6-2/TRBV6-3
CDR3nt: TGTGCCAGCAGTTACTCTTTTCTAGCGGGGGCCGGTGAGCAGTTCTTC
CDR3aa: CASSYSFLAGAGEQFF

abundance: NA
j_gene: TRBJ2-5
d_gene: TRBD1
v_gene: TRBV7-6
CDR3nt: TGTGCCAGCAGCGGGCGGGGACAGGGTATCCAAGAGACCCAGTACTTC
CDR3aa: CASSGRGQGIQETQYF

abundance: NA
j_gene: TRBJ2-5
d_gene: TRBD2
v_gene: TRBV9
CDR3nt: TGTGCCAGCAGCGTCTCGACTAGCGGTGATGAGACCCAGTACTTC
CDR3aa: CASSVSTSGDETQYF

abundance: NA
j_gene: TRBJ2-3
d_gene: TRBD1
v_gene: TRBV27
CDR3nt: TGTGCCAGCAGTTTACCGCGGAGGGGGACAGGGGATTCAGATACGCAGTATTTT
CDR3aa: CASSLPRRGTGDSDTQYF

abundance: NA
j_gene: TRBJ2-2
d_gene: NA
v_gene: TRBV24-1
CDR3nt: TGTGCCACCAGTGATATCCGTGTCGGGATGAACACCGGGGAGCTGTTTTTT
CDR3aa: CATSDIRVGMNTGELFF

abundance: NA
j_gene: TRBJ2-7
d_gene: TRBD1
v_gene: TRBV24-1
CDR3nt: TGTGCCCCCTCCCCCAACAGGGGGTATAAGTACGAGCAGTACTTC
CDR3aa: CAPSPNRGYKYEQYF

abundance: once
j_gene: TRBJ2-5
d_gene: NA
v_gene: TRBV29-1
CDR3nt: TGCAGCGTTGATAAGGCCCCGGGAGAGACCCAGTACTTC
CDR3aa: CSVDKAPGETQYF

abundance: NA
j_gene: TRBJ2-1
d_gene: NA
v_gene: TRBV6-6
CDR3nt: TGTGCCAGCAGTGGGAGCGGCCCCCTCAATGAGCAGTTCTTC
CDR3aa: CASSGSGPLNEQFF

abundance: NA
j_gene: TRBJ2-1
d_gene: NA
v_gene: TRBV7-2
CDR3nt: TGTGCCAGCAGCCGGGAGCCCCCCCCGTATGAGCAGTTCTTC
CDR3aa: CASSREPPPYEQFF

abundance: NA
j_gene: TRBJ1-1
d_gene: TRBD1
v_gene: TRBV10-2
CDR3nt: TGCGCCAGCAGGGCCCCAGGGGACAGGGCGGGTTACTTT
CDR3aa: CASRAPGDRAGYF

abundance: NA
j_gene: TRBJ2-1
d_gene: TRBD2
v_gene: TRBV9
CDR3nt: TGTGCCAGCAGCGCGGGACTAGCGGGGGGCTCCTACAATGAGCAGTTCTTC
CDR3aa: CASSAGLAGGSYNEQFF

abundance: few
j_gene: TRBJ1-1
d_gene: NA
v_gene: TRBV7-9
CDR3nt: TGTGCCAGCAGCTTAAGCCGGGCTCAGGGAACTGAAGCTTTCTTT
CDR3aa: CASSLSRAQGTEAFF

abundance: once
j_gene: TRBJ2-1
d_gene: NA
v_gene: TRBV7-9
CDR3nt: TGTGCCAGCAGCTACCGGGGGGCCTTGGTATCCTACAATGAGCAGTTCTTC
CDR3aa: CASSYRGALVSYNEQFF

abundance: NA
j_gene: TRBJ1-1
d_gene: TRBD1
v_gene: TRBV19
CDR3nt: TGTGCCAGTAGTTTCGGACAGGGAACCACTGAAGCTTTCTTT
CDR3aa: CASSFGQGTTEAFF

abundance: NA
j_gene: TRBJ1-1
d_gene: TRBD1
v_gene: TRBV18
CDR3nt: TGTGCCAGCTCTTTTAGGACAGGGGCCTTGACCCAAAATGTGAACACTGAAGCTTTCTTT
CDR3aa: CASSFRTGALTQNVNTEAFF

abundance: NA
j_gene: TRBJ1-5
d_gene: NA
v_gene: TRBV6-1
CDR3nt: TGTGCCAGCAGTGAACGGGATAATCAGCCCCAGCATTTT
CDR3aa: CASSERDNQPQHF

abundance: NA
j_gene: TRBJ2-1
d_gene: NA
v_gene: TRBV7-9
CDR3nt: TGTGCCAGCACGGAGGGCGGACTCCTCTCCTACAATGAGCAGTTCTTC
CDR3aa: CASTEGGLLSYNEQFF

abundance: NA
j_gene: TRBJ2-1
d_gene: NA
v_gene: TRBV19
CDR3nt: TGTGCCAGCCGTCAGGGTCCCTACAATGAGCAGTTCTTC
CDR3aa: CASRQGPYNEQFF

abundance: NA
j_gene: TRBJ2-7
d_gene: TRBD1
v_gene: TRBV5-1
CDR3nt: TGCGCCAGCTTCGATAGGGACAGGCTCGGCGAGCAGTACTTC
CDR3aa: CASFDRDRLGEQYF

abundance: NA
j_gene: TRBJ2-2
d_gene: NA
v_gene: TRBV10-2
CDR3nt: TGCGCCAGCAGTAAATTTGAGAGCACCGGGGAGCTGTTTTTT
CDR3aa: CASSKFESTGELFF

abundance: NA
j_gene: TRBJ2-5
d_gene: TRBD2
v_gene: TRBV7-6
CDR3nt: TGTGCCAGCAGCCGCCGGCGACTAGCAGGGAAGGAGACCCAGTACTTC
CDR3aa: CASSRRRLAGKETQYF

abundance: NA
j_gene: TRBJ2-1
d_gene: NA
v_gene: TRBV30
CDR3nt: TGTGCCTGGAGGGAGGGGTGCTACAATGAGCAGTTCTTC
CDR3aa: CAWREGCYNEQFF

abundance: NA
j_gene: TRBJ1-6
d_gene: TRBD1
v_gene: TRBV9
CDR3nt: TGTGCCAGCAGCGTGACAGGGACTTTGGATAATTCACCCCTCCACTTT
CDR3aa: CASSVTGTLDNSPLHF

abundance: NA
j_gene: TRBJ2-5
d_gene: NA
v_gene: TRBV18
CDR3nt: TGTGCCAGCTCACCGGAGGAGACCCAGTACTTC
CDR3aa: CASSPEETQYF